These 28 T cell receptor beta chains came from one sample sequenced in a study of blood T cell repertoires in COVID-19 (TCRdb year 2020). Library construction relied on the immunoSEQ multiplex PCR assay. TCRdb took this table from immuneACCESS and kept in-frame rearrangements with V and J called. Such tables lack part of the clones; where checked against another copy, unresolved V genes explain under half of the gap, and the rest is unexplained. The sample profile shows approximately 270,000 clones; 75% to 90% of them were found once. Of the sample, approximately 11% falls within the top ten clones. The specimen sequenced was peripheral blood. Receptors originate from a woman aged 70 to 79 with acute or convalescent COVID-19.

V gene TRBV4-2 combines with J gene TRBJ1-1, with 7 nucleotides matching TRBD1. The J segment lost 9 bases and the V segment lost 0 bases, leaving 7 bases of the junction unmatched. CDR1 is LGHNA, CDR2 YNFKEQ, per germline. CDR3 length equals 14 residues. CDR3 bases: TGTGCCAGCAGCCAAGATAGGCCCAGGGGGAAAGCTTTCTTT. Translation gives CASSQDRPRGKAFF.

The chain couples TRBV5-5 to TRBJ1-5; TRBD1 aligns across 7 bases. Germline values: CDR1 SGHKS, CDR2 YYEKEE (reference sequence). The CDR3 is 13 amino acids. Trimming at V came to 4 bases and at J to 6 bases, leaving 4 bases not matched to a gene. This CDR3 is CASSREGAQPQHF. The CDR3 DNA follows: TGTGCCAGCAGCCGGGAGGGGGCTCAGCCCCAGCATTTT.

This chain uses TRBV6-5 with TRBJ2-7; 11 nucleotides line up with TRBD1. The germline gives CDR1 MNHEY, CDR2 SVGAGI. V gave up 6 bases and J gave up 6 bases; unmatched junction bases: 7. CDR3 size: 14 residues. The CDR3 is CASSKTGTGGEQYF. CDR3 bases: TGTGCCAGCAGCAAAACGGGGACAGGGGGCGAGCAGTACTTC.

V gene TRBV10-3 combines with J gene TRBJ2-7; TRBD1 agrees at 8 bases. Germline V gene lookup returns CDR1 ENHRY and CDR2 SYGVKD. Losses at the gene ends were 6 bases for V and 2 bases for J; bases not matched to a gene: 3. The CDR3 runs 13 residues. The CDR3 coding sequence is TGTGCCATCAGGCAGACAGGGGCCTACGAGCAGTACTTC. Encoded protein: CAIRQTGAYEQYF.

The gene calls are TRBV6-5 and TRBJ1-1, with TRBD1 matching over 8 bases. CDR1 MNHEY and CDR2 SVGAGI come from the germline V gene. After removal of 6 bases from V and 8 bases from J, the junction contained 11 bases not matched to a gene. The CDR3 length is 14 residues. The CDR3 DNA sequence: TGTGCCAGCAGACGGGCCAGGGGGCGCCCGGAAGCTTTCTTT. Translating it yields CASRRARGRPEAFF.

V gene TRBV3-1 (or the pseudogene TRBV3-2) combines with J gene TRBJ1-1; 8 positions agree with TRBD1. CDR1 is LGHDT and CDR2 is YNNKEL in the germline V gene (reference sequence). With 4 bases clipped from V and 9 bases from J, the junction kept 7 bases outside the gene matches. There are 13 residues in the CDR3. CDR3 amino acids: CASSLRGDRKAFF. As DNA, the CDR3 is TGTGCCAGCAGCCTACGGGGGGACAGGAAAGCTTTCTTT.

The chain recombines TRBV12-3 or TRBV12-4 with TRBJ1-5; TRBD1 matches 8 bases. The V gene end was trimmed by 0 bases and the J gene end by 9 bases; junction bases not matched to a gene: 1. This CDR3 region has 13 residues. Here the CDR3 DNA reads TGTGCCAGCAGTTTAGCAGGACAGGGGCCCCAGCATTTT. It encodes CASSLAGQGPQHF.

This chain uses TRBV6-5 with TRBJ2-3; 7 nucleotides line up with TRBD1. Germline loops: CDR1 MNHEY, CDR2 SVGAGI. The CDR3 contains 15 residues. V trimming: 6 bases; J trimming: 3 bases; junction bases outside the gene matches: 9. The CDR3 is CASSDREGKTDTQYF. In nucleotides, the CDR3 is TGTGCCAGCAGCGACAGGGAAGGGAAAACAGATACGCAGTATTTT.

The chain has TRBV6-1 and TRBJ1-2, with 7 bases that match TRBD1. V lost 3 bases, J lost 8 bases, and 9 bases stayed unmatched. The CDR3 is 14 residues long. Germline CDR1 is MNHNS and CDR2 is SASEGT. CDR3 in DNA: TGTGCCAGCAGTGAGCGACAGGGAGGAGGAGGCTACACCTTC. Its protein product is CASSERQGGGGYTF.

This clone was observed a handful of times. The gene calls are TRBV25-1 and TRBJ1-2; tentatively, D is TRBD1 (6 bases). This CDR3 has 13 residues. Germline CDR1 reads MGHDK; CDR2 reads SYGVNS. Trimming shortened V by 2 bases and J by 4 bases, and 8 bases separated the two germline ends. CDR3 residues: CASSEGGLYGYTF. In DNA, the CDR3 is TGTGCCAGCAGTGAAGGGGGCCTCTATGGCTACACCTTC.

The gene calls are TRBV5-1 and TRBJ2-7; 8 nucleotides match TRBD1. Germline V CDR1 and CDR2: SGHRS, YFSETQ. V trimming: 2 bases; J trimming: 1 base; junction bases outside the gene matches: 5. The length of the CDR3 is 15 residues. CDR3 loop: CASSFSGTGSYEQYF. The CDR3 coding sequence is TGCGCCAGCAGCTTTTCCGGGACAGGATCCTACGAGCAGTACTTC.

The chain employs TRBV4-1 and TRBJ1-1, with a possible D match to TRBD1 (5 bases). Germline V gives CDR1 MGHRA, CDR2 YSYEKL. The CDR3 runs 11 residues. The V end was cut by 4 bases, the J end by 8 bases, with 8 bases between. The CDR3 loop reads CASSRGREAFF. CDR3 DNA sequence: TGCGCCAGCAGCCGGGGCAGAGAAGCTTTCTTT.

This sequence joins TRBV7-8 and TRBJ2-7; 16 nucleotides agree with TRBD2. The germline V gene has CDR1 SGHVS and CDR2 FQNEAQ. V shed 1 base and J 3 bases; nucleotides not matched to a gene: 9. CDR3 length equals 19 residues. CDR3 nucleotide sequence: TGTGCCAGCAGCTTAGGGCGTTACGGGACTAGCGGGGGGGGCTACGAGCAGTACTTC. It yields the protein CASSLGRYGTSGGGYEQYF.

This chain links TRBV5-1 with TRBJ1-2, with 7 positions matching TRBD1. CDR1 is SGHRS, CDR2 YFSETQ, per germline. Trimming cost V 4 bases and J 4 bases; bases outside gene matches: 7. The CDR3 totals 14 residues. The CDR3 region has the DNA TGCGCCAGCAGCCAGGGACAGACCATCTATGGCTACACCTTC. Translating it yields CASSQGQTIYGYTF.

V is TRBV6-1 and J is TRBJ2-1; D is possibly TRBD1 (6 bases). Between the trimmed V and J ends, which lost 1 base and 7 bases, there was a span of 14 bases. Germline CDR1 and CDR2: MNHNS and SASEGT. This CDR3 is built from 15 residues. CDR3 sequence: CASSEVGAGENEQFF. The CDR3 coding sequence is TGTGCCAGCAGTGAAGTAGGGGCAGGGGAGAATGAGCAGTTCTTC.

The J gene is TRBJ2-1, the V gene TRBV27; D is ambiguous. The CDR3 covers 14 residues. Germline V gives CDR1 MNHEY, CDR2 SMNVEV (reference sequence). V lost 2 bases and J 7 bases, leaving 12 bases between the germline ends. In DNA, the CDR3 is TGTGCCAGCAGTTTAGGTTCTCCGGAGAATGAGCAGTTCTTC. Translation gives CASSLGSPENEQFF.

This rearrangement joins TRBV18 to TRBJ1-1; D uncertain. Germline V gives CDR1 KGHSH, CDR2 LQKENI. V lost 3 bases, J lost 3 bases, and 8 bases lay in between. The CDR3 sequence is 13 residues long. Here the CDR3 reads CASSPAGDTEAFF. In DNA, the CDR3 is TGTGCCAGCTCACCGGCAGGTGACACTGAAGCTTTCTTT. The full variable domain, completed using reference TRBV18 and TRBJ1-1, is NAGVMQNPRHLVRRRGQEARLRCSPMKGHSHVYWYRQLPEEGLKFMVYLQKENIIDESGMPKERFSAEFPKEGPSILRIQQVVRGDSAAYFCASSPAGDTEAFFGQGTRLTVV.

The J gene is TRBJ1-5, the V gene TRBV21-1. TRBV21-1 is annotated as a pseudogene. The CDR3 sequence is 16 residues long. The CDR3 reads CASRVLRGPLNQPQHF. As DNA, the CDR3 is TGTGCCAGCAGGGTCTTACGCGGGCCTCTCAATCAGCCCCAGCATTTT.

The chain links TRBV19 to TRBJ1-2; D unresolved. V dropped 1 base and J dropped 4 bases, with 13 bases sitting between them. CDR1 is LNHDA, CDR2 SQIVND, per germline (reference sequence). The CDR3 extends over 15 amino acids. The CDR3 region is CASSIGNADPYGYTF. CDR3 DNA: TGTGCCAGTAGTATAGGGAATGCGGATCCCTATGGCTACACCTTC. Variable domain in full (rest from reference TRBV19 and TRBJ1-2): DGGITQSPKYLFRKEGQNVTLSCEQNLNHDAMYWYRQDPGQGLRLIYYSQIVNDFQKGDIAEGYSVSREKKESFPLTVTSAQKNPTAFYLCASSIGNADPYGYTFGSGTRLTVV.

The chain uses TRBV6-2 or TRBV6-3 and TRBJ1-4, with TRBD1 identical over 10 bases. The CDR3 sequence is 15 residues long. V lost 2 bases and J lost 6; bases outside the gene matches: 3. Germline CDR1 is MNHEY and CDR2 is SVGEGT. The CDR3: CASSYRQGAHEKLFF. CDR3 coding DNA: TGTGCCAGCAGTTACCGACAGGGGGCGCATGAAAAACTGTTTTTT.

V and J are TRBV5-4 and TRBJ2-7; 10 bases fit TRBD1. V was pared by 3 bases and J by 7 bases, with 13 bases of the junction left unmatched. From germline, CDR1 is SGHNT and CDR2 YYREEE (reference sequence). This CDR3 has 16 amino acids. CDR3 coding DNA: TGTGCCAGCAGCTCTACCGGGACAGGGGTGGAAGGGGAGCAGTACTTC. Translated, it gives CASSSTGTGVEGEQYF.

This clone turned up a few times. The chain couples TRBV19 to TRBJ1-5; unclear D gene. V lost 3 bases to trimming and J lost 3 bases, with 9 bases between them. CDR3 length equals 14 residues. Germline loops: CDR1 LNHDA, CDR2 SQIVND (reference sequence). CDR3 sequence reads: CASSIGYANQPQHF. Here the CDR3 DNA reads TGTGCCAGTAGTATCGGGTACGCCAATCAGCCCCAGCATTTT. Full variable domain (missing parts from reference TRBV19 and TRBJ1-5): DGGITQSPKYLFRKEGQNVTLSCEQNLNHDAMYWYRQDPGQGLRLIYYSQIVNDFQKGDIAEGYSVSREKKESFPLTVTSAQKNPTAFYLCASSIGYANQPQHFGDGTRLSIL.

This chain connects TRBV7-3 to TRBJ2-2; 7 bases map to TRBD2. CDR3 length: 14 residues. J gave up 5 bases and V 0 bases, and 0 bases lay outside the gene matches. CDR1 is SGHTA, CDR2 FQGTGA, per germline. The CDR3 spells CASSLTGGTGELFF. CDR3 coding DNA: TGTGCCAGCAGCTTAACCGGGGGGACCGGGGAGCTGTTTTTT.

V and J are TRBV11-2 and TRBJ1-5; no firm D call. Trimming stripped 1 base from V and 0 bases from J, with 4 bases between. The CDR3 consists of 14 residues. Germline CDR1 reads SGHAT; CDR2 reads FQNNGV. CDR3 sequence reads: CASSLGDSNQPQHF. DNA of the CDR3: TGTGCCAGCAGCTTAGGAGATAGCAATCAGCCCCAGCATTTT.

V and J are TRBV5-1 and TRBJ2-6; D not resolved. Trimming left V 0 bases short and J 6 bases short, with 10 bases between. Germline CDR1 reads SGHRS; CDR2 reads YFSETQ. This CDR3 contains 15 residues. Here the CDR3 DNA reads TGCGCCAGCAGCTTGGCCGAGTCTACGGCCAACGTCCTGACTTTC. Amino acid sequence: CASSLAESTANVLTF.

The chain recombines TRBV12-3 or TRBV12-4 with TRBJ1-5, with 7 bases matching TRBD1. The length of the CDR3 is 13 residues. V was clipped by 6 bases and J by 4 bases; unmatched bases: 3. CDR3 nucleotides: TGTGCCAGCAGACCGGGACAGAATCAGCCCCAGCATTTT. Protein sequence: CASRPGQNQPQHF.

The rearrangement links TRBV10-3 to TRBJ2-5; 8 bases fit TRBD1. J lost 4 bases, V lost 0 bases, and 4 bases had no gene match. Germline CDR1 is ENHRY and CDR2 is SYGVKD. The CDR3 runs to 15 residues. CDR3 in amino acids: CAISESGTGGETQYF. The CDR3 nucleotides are TGTGCCATCAGTGAGTCTGGGACAGGCGGAGAGACCCAGTACTTC.

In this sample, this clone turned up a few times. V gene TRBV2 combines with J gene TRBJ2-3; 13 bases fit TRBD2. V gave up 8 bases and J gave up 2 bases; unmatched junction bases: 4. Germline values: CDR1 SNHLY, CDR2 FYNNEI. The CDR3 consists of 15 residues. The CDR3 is CASVGLAGYTDTQYF. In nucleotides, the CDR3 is TGTGCCAGCGTGGGACTAGCGGGGTACACAGATACGCAGTATTTT.